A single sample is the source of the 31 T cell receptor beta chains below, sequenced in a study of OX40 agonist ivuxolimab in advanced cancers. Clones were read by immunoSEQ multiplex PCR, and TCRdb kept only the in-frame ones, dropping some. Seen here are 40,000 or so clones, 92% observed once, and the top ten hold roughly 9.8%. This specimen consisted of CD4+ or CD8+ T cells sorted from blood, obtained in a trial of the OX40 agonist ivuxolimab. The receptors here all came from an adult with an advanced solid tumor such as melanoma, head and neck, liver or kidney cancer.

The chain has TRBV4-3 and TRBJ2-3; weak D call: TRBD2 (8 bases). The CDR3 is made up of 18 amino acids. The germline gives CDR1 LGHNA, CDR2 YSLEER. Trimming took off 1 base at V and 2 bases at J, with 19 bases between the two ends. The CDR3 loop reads CASSQGLAGQGVTDTQYF. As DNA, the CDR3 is TGCGCCAGCAGCCAAGGGCTAGCGGGCCAGGGGGTCACAGATACGCAGTATTTT.

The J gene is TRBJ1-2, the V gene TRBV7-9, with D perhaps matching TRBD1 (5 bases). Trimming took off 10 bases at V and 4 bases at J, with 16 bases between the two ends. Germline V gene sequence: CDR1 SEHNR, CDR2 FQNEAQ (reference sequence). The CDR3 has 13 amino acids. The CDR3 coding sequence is TGTGCCACCGGGGCGGAGTTAAGCTATGGCTACACCTTC. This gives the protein CATGAELSYGYTF.

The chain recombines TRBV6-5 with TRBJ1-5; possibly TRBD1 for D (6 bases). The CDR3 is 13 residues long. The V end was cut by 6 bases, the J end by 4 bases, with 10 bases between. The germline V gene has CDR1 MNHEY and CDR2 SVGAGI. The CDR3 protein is CASSSQGNQPQHF. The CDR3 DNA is TGTGCCAGCAGCTCTCAGGGGAATCAGCCCCAGCATTTT.

The CDR3 protein is CASSDRGGGTGELFF. The CDR3 coding sequence is TGTGCCAGCAGTGACCGAGGAGGAGGCACCGGGGAGCTGTTTTTT. The gene calls are TRBV6-4 and TRBJ2-2, with D possibly matching TRBD2 (5 bases). Germline V gene lookup returns CDR1 MRHNA and CDR2 SNTAGT. V was pared by 2 bases and J by 4 bases, with 11 bases between. The CDR3 sequence is 15 residues long.

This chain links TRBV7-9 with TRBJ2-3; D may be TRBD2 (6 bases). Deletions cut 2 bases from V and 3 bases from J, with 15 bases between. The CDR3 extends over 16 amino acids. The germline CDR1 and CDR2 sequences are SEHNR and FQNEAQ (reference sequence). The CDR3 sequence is CASSLPPGLTTDTQYF. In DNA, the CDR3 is TGTGCCAGCAGCTTACCGCCGGGACTGACGACAGATACGCAGTATTTT. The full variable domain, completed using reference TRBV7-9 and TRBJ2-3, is DTGVSQNPRHKITKRGQNVTFRCDPISEHNRLYWYRQTLGQGPEFLTYFQNEAQLEKSRLLSDRFSAERPKGSFSTLEIQRTEQGDSAMYLCASSLPPGLTTDTQYFGPGTRLTVL.

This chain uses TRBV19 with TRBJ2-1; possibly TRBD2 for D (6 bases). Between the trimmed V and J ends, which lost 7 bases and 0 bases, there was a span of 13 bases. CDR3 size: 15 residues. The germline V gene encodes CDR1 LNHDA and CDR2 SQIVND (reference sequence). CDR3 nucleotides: TGTGCCAGTACCTCGGGACTCCTCTCCTACAATGAGCAGTTCTTC. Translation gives CASTSGLLSYNEQFF.

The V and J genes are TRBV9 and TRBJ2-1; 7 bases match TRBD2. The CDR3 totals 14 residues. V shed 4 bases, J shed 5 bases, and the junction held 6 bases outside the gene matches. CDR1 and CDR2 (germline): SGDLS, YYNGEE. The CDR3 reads CASSPSGTDNEQFF. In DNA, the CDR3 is TGTGCCAGCAGCCCCAGCGGGACCGACAATGAGCAGTTCTTC.

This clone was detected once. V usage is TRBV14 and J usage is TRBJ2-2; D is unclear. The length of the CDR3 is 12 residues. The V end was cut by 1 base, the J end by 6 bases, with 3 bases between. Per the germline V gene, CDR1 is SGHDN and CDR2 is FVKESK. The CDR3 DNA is TGTGCCAGCAGCCAAGCCCCCGGGGAGCTGTTTTTT. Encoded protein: CASSQAPGELFF. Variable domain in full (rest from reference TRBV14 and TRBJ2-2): EAGVTQFPSHSVIEKGQTVTLRCDPISGHDNLYWYRRVMGKEIKFLLHFVKESKQDESGMPNNRFLAERTGGTYSTLKVQPAELEDSGVYFCASSQAPGELFFGEGSRLTVL.

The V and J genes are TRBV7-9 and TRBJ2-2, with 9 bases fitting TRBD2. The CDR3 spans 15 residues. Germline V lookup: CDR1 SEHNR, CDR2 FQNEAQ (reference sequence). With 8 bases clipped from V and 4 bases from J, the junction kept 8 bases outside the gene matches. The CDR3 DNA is TGTGCCAGCGGGTCAGCGGGAGGTAGCACCGGGGAGCTGTTTTTT. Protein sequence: CASGSAGGSTGELFF.

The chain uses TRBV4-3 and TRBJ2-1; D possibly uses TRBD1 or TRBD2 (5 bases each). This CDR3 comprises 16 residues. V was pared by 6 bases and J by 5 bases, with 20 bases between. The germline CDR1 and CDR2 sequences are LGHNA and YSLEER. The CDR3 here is CASSRDRPRPNNEQFF. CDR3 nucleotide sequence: TGCGCCAGCAGTCGGGACCGGCCCCGGCCCAACAATGAGCAGTTCTTC.

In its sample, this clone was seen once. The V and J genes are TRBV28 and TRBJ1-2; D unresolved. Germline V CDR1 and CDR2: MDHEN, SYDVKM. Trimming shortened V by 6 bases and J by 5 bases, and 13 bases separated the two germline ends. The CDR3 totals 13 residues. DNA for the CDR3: TGTGCCAGCAGCGACGAAGTGGCGTATGGCTACACCTTC. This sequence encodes CASSDEVAYGYTF.

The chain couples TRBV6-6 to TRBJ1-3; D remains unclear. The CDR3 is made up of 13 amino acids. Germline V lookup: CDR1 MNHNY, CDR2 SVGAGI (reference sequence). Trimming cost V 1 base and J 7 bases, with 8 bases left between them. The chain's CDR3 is CASSYFRGNTIYF. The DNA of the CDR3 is TGTGCCAGCAGTTACTTCCGCGGGAACACCATATATTTT.

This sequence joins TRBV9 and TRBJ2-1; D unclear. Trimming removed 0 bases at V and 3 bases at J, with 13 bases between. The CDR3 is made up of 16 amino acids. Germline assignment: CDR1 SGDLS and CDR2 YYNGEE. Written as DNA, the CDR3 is TGTGCCAGCAGCGTAGAGTCCCACCTTTACTACAATGAGCAGTTCTTC. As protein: CASSVESHLYYNEQFF. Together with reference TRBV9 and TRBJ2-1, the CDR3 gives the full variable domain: DSGVTQTPKHLITATGQRVTLRCSPRSGDLSVYWYQQSLDQGLQFLIQYYNGEERAKGNILERFSAQQFPDLHSELNLSSLELGDSALYFCASSVESHLYYNEQFFGPGTRLTVL.

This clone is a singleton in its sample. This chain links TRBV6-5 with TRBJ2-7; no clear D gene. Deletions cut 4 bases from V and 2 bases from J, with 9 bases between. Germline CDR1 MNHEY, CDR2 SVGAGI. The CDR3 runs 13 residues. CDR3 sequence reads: CASSFSTTYEQYV. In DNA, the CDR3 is TGTGCCAGCAGTTTCTCCACTACCTACGAGCAGTACGTC.

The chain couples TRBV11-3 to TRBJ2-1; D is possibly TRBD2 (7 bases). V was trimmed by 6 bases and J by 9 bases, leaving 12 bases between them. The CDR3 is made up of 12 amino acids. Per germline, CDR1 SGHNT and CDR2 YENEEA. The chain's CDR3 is CASRRGGGEQFF. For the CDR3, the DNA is TGTGCCAGCAGGCGAGGGGGGGGTGAGCAGTTCTTC.

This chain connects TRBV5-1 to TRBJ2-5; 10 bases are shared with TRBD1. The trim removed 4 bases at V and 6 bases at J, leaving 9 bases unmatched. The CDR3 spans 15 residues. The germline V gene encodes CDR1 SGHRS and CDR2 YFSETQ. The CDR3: CASSGGGQGQKTQYF. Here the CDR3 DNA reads TGCGCCAGCAGCGGAGGGGGACAGGGGCAAAAGACCCAGTACTTC.

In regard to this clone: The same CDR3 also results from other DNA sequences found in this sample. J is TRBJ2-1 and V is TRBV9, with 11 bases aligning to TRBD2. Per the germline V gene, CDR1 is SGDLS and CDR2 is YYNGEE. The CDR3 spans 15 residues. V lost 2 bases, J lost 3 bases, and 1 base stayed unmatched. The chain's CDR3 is CASSVGTSGYNEQFF. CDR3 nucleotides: TGTGCCAGCAGCGTTGGGACTAGCGGCTACAATGAGCAGTTCTTC.

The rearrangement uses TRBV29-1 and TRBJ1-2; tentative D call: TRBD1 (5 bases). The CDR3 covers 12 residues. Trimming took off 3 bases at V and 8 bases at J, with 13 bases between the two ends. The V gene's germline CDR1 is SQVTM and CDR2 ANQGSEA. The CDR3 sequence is CSVDLGVRGYTF. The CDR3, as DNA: TGCAGCGTTGATCTAGGGGTCCGGGGCTACACCTTC. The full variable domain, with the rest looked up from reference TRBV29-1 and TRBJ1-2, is SAVISQKPSRDICQRGTSLTIQCQVDSQVTMMFWYRQQPGQSLTLIATANQGSEATYESGFVIDKFPISRPNLTFSTLTVSNMSPEDSSIYLCSVDLGVRGYTFGSGTRLTVV.

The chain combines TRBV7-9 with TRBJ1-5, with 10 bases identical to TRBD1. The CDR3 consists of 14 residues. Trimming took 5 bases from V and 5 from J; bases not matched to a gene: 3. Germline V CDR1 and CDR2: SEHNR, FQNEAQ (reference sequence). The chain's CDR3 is CASSKGTGDQPQHF. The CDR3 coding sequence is TGTGCCAGCAGCAAAGGGACAGGGGATCAGCCCCAGCATTTT.

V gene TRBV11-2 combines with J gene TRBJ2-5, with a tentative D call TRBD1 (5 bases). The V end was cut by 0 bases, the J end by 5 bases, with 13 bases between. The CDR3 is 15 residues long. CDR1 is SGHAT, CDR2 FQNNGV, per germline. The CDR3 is CASSLEGRSGETQYF. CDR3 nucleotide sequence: TGTGCCAGCAGCTTAGAGGGGCGGTCCGGGGAGACCCAGTACTTC.

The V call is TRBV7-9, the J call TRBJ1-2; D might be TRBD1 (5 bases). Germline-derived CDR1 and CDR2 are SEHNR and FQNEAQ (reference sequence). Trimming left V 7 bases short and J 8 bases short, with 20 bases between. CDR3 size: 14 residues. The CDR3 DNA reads TGTGCCAGCATCTCTGACCGGACACAGAAGGGCTACACCTTC. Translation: CASISDRTQKGYTF.

CDR3 bases: TGTGCCAGTAGTATAATGAAGATGCCAGATACGCAGTATTTT. Amino acids: CASSIMKMPDTQYF. The chain combines TRBV19 with TRBJ2-3; D gene unclear. Germline V gene data show CDR1 as LNHDA and CDR2 as SQIVND (reference sequence). Trimming stripped 2 bases from V and 4 bases from J, with 10 bases between. This CDR3 has 14 residues.

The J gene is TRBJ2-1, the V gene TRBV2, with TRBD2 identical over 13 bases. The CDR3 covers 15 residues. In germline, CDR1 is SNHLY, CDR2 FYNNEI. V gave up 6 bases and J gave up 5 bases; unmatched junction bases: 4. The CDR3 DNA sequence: TGTGCCAGCAGCGTCGGGACTAGCGGGAACAATGAGCAGTTCTTC. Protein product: CASSVGTSGNNEQFF.

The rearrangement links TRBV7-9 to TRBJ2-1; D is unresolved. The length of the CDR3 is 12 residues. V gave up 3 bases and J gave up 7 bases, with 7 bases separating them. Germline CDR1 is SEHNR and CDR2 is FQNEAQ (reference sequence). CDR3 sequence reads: CASSFGTNEQFF. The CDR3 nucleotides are TGTGCCAGCAGCTTCGGAACTAATGAGCAGTTCTTC.

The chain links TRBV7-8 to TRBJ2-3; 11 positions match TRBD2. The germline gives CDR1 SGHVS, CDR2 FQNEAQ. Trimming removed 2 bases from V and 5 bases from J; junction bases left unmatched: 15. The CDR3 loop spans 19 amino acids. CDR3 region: CASSLSPVGGSGRGDTQYF. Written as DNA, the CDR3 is TGTGCCAGCAGCTTATCCCCGGTGGGAGGTAGCGGGAGGGGAGATACGCAGTATTTT.

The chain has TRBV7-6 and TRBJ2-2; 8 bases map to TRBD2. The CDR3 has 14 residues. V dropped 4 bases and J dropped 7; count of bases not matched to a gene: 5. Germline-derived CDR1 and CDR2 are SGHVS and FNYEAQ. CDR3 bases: TGTGCCAGCAGCTCTTGGACTAGCCACGGGGAGCTGTTTTTT. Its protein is CASSSWTSHGELFF.

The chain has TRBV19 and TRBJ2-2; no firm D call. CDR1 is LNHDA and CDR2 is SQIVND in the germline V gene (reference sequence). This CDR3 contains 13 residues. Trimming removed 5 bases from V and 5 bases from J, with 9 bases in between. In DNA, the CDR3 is TGTGCCAGTAGTGTCGGAAGAACCGGGGAGCTGTTTTTT. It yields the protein CASSVGRTGELFF.

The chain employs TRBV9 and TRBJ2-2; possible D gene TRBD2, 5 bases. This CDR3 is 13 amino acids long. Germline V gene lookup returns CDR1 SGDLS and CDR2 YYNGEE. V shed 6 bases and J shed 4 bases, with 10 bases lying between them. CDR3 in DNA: TGTGCCAGCACCTCTCGGGGCACCGGGGAGCTGTTTTTT. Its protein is CASTSRGTGELFF.

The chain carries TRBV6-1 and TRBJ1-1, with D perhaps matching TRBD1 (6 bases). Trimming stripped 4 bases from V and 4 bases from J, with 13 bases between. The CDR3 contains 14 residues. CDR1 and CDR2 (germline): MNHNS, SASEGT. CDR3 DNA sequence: TGTGCCAGCAGTGTTTTACAGGGTCTCACTGAAGCTTTCTTT. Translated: CASSVLQGLTEAFF.

Here the CDR3 DNA reads TGTGCCAGCAGCTTAGGCCGACCCAATGAGCAGTTCTTC. Residues: CASSLGRPNEQFF. The chain has TRBV5-6 and TRBJ2-1; D uncertain. Germline V CDR1 and CDR2: SGHDT, YYEEEE. The CDR3 has 13 amino acids. V lost 2 bases and J lost 6, with 9 bases in between.

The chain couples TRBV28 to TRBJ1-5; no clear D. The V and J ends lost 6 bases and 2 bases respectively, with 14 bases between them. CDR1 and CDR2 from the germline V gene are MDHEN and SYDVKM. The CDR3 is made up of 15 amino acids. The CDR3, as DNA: TGTGCCAGCAGCTATACTGTGATAGGCAATCAGCCCCAGCATTTT. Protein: CASSYTVIGNQPQHF.